The next 2 T cell receptor beta chains were all read from a single sample in a study of CD8 T cells in Susac syndrome (dated by TCRdb to between 2017 and 2020). Libraries came from the immunoSEQ multiplex PCR assay. RNA was extracted using the RNeasy kit, and roughly 0.5 to 1 ug of the RNA was reverse transcribed with random hexamers. TCRdb cleaned the public reads at Q25 with fastp, built clones with MiXCR and kept in-frame beta chains. Rows matching on CDR3 protein sequence are summarized as one entry with the most common DNA and genes. This sample holds roughly 150,000 distinct CDR3 sequences; more than 85% were observed only once. Together, the top ten hold roughly 0.2% of the sample. Source material: CD8+ T cells from PBMCs. The source is a human donor with Susac syndrome.

The chain employs TRBV30 and TRBJ1-2, with D maybe TRBD1 (6 bases). This CDR3 has 14 residues. Germline V CDR1 and CDR2: GTSNPN, SVGIG (reference sequence). Trimming took off 5 bases at V and 1 base at J, with 14 bases between the two ends. The CDR3, as DNA: TGTGCCTGGCTGGACAGACCCGTTAACTATGGCTACACCTTC. Amino acid sequence: CAWLDRPVNYGYTF.

CDR3 nucleotide sequence: TGTGCCAGCAGCGGACCCCCCCGGGACAGGGATTATGGCTACACCTTC. Encoded protein: CASSGPPRDRDYGYTF. The V call is TRBV9, the J call TRBJ1-2; 9 nucleotides agree with TRBD1. Germline CDR1 SGDLS, CDR2 YYNGEE. The CDR3 length is 16 residues. J lost 5 bases, V lost 3 bases, and 11 bases had no gene match. The full variable domain, its missing parts supplied by reference TRBV9 and TRBJ1-2, is DSGVTQTPKHLITATGQRVTLRCSPRSGDLSVYWYQQSLDQGLQFLIQYYNGEERAKGNILERFSAQQFPDLHSELNLSSLELGDSALYFCASSGPPRDRDYGYTFGSGTRLTVV.